Described below is a single T cell receptor (beta chain) sequence and its context. What it binds is unknown. This entry comes from a study of T cells expressing NK-cell markers. Study-level information: Eight donors were sequenced, seven testing HCMV-seropositive and one testing seronegative.

General study results and limits: The study found these clonotypes also leading the CD3+CD56-NKG2C+ fraction in a few donors. In a group of several donors, dominant NKG2C+ clonotypes represented roughly 1.0-8% of CD8+ T cells.

The CDR3 spans 15 residues. Germline CDR1 is MNHEY and CDR2 is SVGAGI. It was by 5'RACE template switching with UMIs that TCR beta cDNA was made. TCRdb re-called the 5' RACE reads and catalogs CDR3 proteins one per entry, DNA excluded. Listed are about 550,000 distinct CDR3 sequences; approximately 3.6% falls within the top ten. This receptor was identified in a man between 18 and 35 years old in good health. The chain is built from TRBV6-5 and TRBJ2-3; TCRdb's D call, TRBD2, is unchecked because there is no DNA. The sample consisted of blood T cells: a sorted CD56 or NKG2C T cell subset, CD4+ or CD8+ T cells, or bulk PBMC T cells (not recorded which). The CDR3 is CASSFSGRDTDTQYF.